Below are 20 T cell receptor beta chains sequenced from a single sample in a study of blood T cells in healthy people across ages. PCR was performed a second time for roughly 7 to 11 cycles using a sample-barcoded 5' primer and a J-beta primer mix. From the 5' RACE reads, TCRdb called clonotypes with MiXCR, one entry per CDR3 protein. The sample has fewer than 650,000 distinct CDR3 sequences, around 27% seen once. These data were also reused for a study on T cells of mothers and their children.

The sequencing input was blood. These receptors were collected from a boy younger than 10 in good health.

This clonotype was counted only a few times. The genes are TRBV15 and TRBJ2-7; D remains unclear. The CDR3 sequence is 15 residues long. Germline V gene data show CDR1 as LNHNV and CDR2 as YYDKDF (reference sequence). Trimming removed 1 base from V and 0 bases from J, with 10 bases in between. DNA of the CDR3: TGTGCCACCAGCAGAGCGACCCGCGGCTCCTACGAGCAGTACTTC. It codes for CATSRATRGSYEQYF.

A remark on this clonotype: The limits of the CDR3 on the DNA are not certain, so only TCRdb's listed CDR3 is given. The chain carries TRBV6-5 and TRBJ2-7; TRBD2 is taken as the D call from the table, unchecked against the DNA. The CDR3 has 15 amino acids, counting both end residues. Germline CDR1 and CDR2: MNHEY and SVGAGI. The CDR3 spells CASSSSGTSVYEQYF.

V gene TRBV6-6 combines with J gene TRBJ2-1; D may match TRBD1 or TRBD2 (6 bases each). CDR3 length equals 15 residues. Per germline, CDR1 MNHNY and CDR2 SVGAGI (reference sequence). V was pared by 6 bases and J by 10 bases, with 22 bases between. The CDR3 nucleotides read TGTGCCAGCAGCCAGGGGTATGCGGGACTGGGGGAGCAGTTCTTC. Its protein is CASSQGYAGLGEQFF.

This clonotype was recorded a few times. The V call is TRBV7-6, the J call TRBJ2-2; 8 nucleotides match TRBD2. The CDR3 is 16 residues long. Trimming took 7 bases from V and 1 from J; bases not matched to a gene: 8. Germline values: CDR1 SGHVS, CDR2 FNYEAQ. This CDR3 reads CASNSEAGVNTGELFF. Written as DNA, the CDR3 is TGTGCCAGCAATTCCGAAGCGGGAGTGAACACCGGGGAGCTGTTTTTT.

The chain uses TRBV7-9 and TRBJ1-5, with D maybe TRBD1 (5 bases). The CDR3 runs to 16 residues. The V gene lost 1 base and the J gene lost 2 bases, with 12 bases spanning the gap. Germline V gene sequence: CDR1 SEHNR, CDR2 FQNEAQ (reference sequence). The chain's CDR3 is CASSLGTQGGNQPQHF. As DNA, the CDR3 is TGTGCCAGCAGCTTAGGTACTCAGGGAGGCAATCAGCCCCAGCATTTT.

The V call is TRBV5-6, the J call TRBJ2-1, with unresolved D. Germline V gene data show CDR1 as SGHDT and CDR2 as YYEEEE. Trimming left V 2 bases short and J 4 bases short, with 7 bases between. This CDR3 contains 13 residues. Here the CDR3 reads CASSFEPYNEQFF. The CDR3 bases are TGTGCCAGCAGCTTTGAGCCTTACAATGAGCAGTTCTTC.

This clonotype turned up a few times. The chain is built from TRBV12-3 or TRBV12-4 and TRBJ2-6, with TRBD1 matching over 7 bases. V gave up 3 bases and J gave up 2 bases; unmatched junction bases: 4. The CDR3 covers 16 residues. CDR3 DNA sequence: TGTGCCAGCAGTTTCAGACAGGGTGCTGGGGCCAACGTCCTGACTTTC. Its translation is CASSFRQGAGANVLTF.

In its sample, this clonotype was seen a few times. The chain is built from TRBV4-3 and TRBJ1-2, with TRBD1 identical over 9 bases. The CDR3 covers 14 residues. Germline CDR1 reads LGHNA; CDR2 reads YSLEER. After removal of 2 bases from V and 6 bases from J, the junction contained 4 bases not matched to a gene. This CDR3 is CASSQPGTGNGYTF. The CDR3 nucleotides read TGCGCCAGCAGCCAACCCGGGACAGGGAATGGCTACACCTTC.

V gene TRBV20-1 combines with J gene TRBJ2-3, with unresolved D. The CDR3 spans 14 residues. The ends were cut back, 4 bases at V and 1 base at J, with 12 bases in the middle. From germline, CDR1 is DFQATT and CDR2 SNEGSKA (reference sequence). The chain's CDR3 is CSATVKRRTDTQYF. CDR3 sequence (DNA): TGCAGTGCTACGGTAAAGCGCCGCACAGATACGCAGTATTTT.

The chain links TRBV3-1 to TRBJ1-2; the D gene is possibly TRBD1 (5 bases). This CDR3 contains 14 residues. Germline V gene lookup returns CDR1 LGHDT and CDR2 YNNKEL (reference sequence). V dropped 2 bases and J dropped 6 bases, with 13 bases sitting between them. The DNA of the CDR3 is TGTGCCAGCAGCCAAAGATCCAGGGACCATGGCTACACCTTC. Protein: CASSQRSRDHGYTF.

V is TRBV12-3 or TRBV12-4 and J is TRBJ1-1; D call uncertain. The CDR3 has 12 residues. V was pared by 5 bases and J by 0 bases, with 4 bases between. The CDR3 DNA sequence: TGTGCCAGCAGTCCAGTGAACACTGAAGCTTTCTTT. Amino acids: CASSPVNTEAFF.

This clonotype has only a few counts. The CDR3 nucleotides are TGCGCCAGCAGCCTAGGGACTAGCGGGAGGGTAAACACCGGGGAGCTGTTTTTT. This translates into CASSLGTSGRVNTGELFF. The rearrangement joins TRBV4-1 to TRBJ2-2, with 16 bases aligning to TRBD2. After removal of 4 bases from V and 2 bases from J, the junction contained 4 bases not matched to a gene. Germline V gene lookup returns CDR1 MGHRA and CDR2 YSYEKL. The CDR3 extends over 18 amino acids.

This clonotype occurred a few times. The rearrangement joins TRBV20-1 to TRBJ1-1, with TRBD1 as a possible D gene (6 bases). Trimming pared 6 bases from V and 6 bases from J, leaving 20 bases between. Germline-derived CDR1 and CDR2 are DFQATT and SNEGSKA (reference sequence). There are 14 residues in the CDR3. The CDR3 DNA reads as TGCAGTGCAAAAAAACCCGGGGGGCGGCCTGAAGCTTTCTTT. Its translation is CSAKKPGGRPEAFF.

The chain is built from TRBV4-3 and TRBJ2-5; 10 nucleotides line up with TRBD1. The end of the DNA is better explained by TRBJ2-7, so the J call may be wrong. CDR3 length: 16 residues. The germline CDR1 and CDR2 sequences are LGHNA and YSLEER. As DNA, the CDR3 is TGCGCCAGCAGCCATGTATCCGGGACAGGGGTGTACGAGCAGTACTTC. Translation gives CASSHVSGTGVYEQYF.

This clonotype appeared a few times. The V gene is TRBV2, the J gene TRBJ2-3, with 13 bases matching TRBD2. CDR1 is SNHLY, CDR2 FYNNEI, per germline. CDR3 length: 15 residues. V shed 10 bases, J shed 3 bases, and the junction held 7 bases outside the gene matches. The CDR3 loop is CAIPPGLAGTDTQYF. In DNA, the CDR3 is TGTGCCATTCCACCGGGACTAGCGGGAACAGATACGCAGTATTTT.

The chain uses TRBV12-3 or TRBV12-4 and TRBJ1-1, with a tentative D call TRBD1 (6 bases). The CDR3 length is 14 residues. The V gene lost 5 bases and the J gene lost 5 bases, with 15 bases spanning the gap. The CDR3 bases are TGTGCCAGCAGTCCAGCGGGGGCCGGGACTGAAGCTTTCTTT. Its translation: CASSPAGAGTEAFF.

V is TRBV7-2 and J is TRBJ1-6; D uncertain. The CDR3 sequence is 14 residues long. From germline, CDR1 is SGHTA and CDR2 FQGNSA. Trimming left V 7 bases short and J 4 bases short, with 11 bases between. CDR3 bases: TGTGCCAGCACCTCGGACGGTTATAATTCACCCCTCCACTTT. Protein: CASTSDGYNSPLHF.

This chain joins TRBV5-4 and TRBJ2-7; a weak D match, TRBD1 (8 bases). CDR1 and CDR2 (germline): SGHNT, YYREEE (reference sequence). This CDR3 is built from 15 residues. V lost 3 bases and J 3 bases, leaving 16 bases between the germline ends. CDR3 in amino acids: CASSWGGQVVYEQYF. CDR3 DNA: TGTGCCAGCAGCTGGGGGGGACAGGTAGTCTACGAGCAGTACTTC.

This clonotype was seen a few times. V and J are TRBV29-1 and TRBJ1-1, with D perhaps TRBD1 (5 bases). The germline V gene has CDR1 SQVTM and CDR2 ANQGSEA. Trimming pared 1 base from V and 1 base from J, leaving 13 bases between. This CDR3 comprises 15 residues. CDR3 loop: CSVEVGARENTEAFF. For the CDR3, the DNA is TGCAGCGTTGAAGTAGGGGCTCGGGAGAACACTGAAGCTTTCTTT.

This clonotype occurred a few times. The chain joins TRBV29-1 to TRBJ1-1; D remains unclear. V lost 6 bases and J lost 5, with 22 bases in between. This CDR3 comprises 15 residues. Per the germline V gene, CDR1 is SQVTM and CDR2 is ANQGSEA. CDR3 loop: CSVGYRGKSGTEAFF. Written as DNA, the CDR3 is TGCAGCGTCGGGTACCGGGGAAAGAGTGGGACTGAAGCTTTCTTT.